This T cell receptor beta chain was profiled in a study of blood T cell repertoires in COVID-19. Only in-frame clones appear in the TCRdb table, and some are missing; sequencing was by immunoSEQ multiplex PCR. Of approximately 210,000 clones listed, 80% are singletons. Trimming left V 0 bases short and J 8 bases short, with 16 bases between. Germline CDR1 and CDR2: MNHEY and SVGAGI. This CDR3 comprises 15 residues. The receptor comes from a man aged 25-45 years with acute COVID-19. The source material was PBMCs or T cells enriched from blood (not recorded which). V and J are TRBV6-5 and TRBJ1-2, with no clear D. The CDR3 bases are TGTGCCAGCAGTTACTCAACCGGGATCCGGGGAGGCTACACCTTC. It specifies CASSYSTGIRGGYTF.